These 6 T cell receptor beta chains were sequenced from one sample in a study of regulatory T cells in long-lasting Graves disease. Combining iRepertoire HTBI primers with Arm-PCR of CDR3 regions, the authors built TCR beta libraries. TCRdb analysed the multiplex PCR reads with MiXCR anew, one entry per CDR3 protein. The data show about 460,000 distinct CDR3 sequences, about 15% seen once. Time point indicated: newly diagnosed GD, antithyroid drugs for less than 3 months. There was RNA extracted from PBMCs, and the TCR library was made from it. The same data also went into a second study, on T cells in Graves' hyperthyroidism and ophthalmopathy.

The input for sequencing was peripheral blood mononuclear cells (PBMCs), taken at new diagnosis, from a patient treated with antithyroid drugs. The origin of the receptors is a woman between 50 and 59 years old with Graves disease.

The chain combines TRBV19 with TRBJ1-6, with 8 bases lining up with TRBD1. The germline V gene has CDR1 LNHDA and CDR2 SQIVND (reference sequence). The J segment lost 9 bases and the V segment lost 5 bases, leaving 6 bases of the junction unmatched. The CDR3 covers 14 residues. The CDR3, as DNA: TGTGCCAGTAGTCCTGGGACAGGATTTTCACCCCTCCACTTT. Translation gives CASSPGTGFSPLHF.

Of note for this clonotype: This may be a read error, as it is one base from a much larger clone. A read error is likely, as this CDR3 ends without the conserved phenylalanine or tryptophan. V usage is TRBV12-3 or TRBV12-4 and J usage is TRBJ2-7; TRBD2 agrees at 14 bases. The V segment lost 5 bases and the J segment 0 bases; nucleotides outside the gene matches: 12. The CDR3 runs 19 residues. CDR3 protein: CASSRRTSGRPIPSYEQYS. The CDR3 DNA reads TGTGCCAGCAGTCGACGGACTAGCGGGAGGCCCATTCCCTCCTACGAGCAGTACTCC.

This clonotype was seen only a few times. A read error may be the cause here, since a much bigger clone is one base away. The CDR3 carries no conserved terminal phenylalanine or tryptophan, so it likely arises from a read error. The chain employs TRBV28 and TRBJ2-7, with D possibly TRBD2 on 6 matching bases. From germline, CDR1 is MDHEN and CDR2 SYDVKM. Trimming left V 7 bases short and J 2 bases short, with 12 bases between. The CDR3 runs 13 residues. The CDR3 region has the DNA TGTGCCAGCAATCGACAGCGGGCCTACGAGCAGTACTCC. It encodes CASNRQRAYEQYS.

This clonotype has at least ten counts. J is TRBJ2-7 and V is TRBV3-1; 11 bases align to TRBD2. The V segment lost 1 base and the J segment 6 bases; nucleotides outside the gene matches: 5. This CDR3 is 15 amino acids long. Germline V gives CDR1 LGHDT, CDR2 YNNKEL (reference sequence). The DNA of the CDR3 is TGTGCCAGCAGCCAAGGACTAGCGGGATTAAGCGAGCAGTACTTC. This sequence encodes CASSQGLAGLSEQYF.

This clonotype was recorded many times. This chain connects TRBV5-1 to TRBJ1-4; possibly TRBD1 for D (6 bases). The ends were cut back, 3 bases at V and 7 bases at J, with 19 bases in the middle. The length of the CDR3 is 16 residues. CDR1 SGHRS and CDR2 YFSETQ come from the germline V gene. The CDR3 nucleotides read TGCGCCAGCAGCTCCCTCGAGGGGGGGGCTACTGAAAAACTGTTTTTT. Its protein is CASSSLEGGATEKLFF.

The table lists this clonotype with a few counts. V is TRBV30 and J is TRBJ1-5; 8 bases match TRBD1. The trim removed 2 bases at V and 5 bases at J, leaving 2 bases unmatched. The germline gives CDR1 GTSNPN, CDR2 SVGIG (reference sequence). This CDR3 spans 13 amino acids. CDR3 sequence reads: CAWSRTGHQPQHF. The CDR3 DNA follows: TGTGCCTGGAGTCGGACAGGGCATCAGCCCCAGCATTTT.